These T cell receptor beta chains were read from a single sample in a study of shared clonotypes between healthy human individuals. The protocol was immunoSEQ multiplex PCR, while the TCRdb copy is restricted to in-frame clones and leaves out a portion. The sample holds fewer than 1 million clones; approximately 97% are singletons and the top ten take less than 0.25%. Sequenced sample: naive CD8+ T cells sorted from blood. The receptors derive from a man between 25 and 39 years old in good health. CDR3s leave out the opening cysteine and the closing phenylalanine or tryptophan. D genes are given only for firm matches. The size of a clone is reported for some rows only, either as once, few or many, or as a class for expanded clones.

>TRBJ2-1|NA|NA|TRBV19
ASSIFPNLGGEQF
>TRBJ1-5|NA|NA|TRBV9
ASSVGTASNQPQH
>TRBJ2-2|NA|NA|TRBV13
ASSLGQGFGELF
>TRBJ2-5|NA|NA|TRBV7-9
ASSVLGRGQTGWETQY
>TRBJ2-7|NA|NA|TRBV4-1
ASSQEPGSGEQY
>TRBJ2-5|NA|NA|TRBV10-3
AISSGLETQY
>TRBJ2-3|TRBD1|NA|TRBV29-1
SATIRVGTGSDTQY
>TRBJ2-3|TRBD2|once|TRBV27
ASRAPSGSRY
>TRBJ1-3|NA|NA|TRBV11-2
ASSLDRGFGNTIY
>TRBJ2-7|NA|NA|TRBV5-6
ASSDHYEQY
>TRBJ2-1|NA|NA|TRBV7-9
ASSPQAGLNYNEQF
>TRBJ2-1|NA|once|TRBV28
ASRARGVFNEQF
>TRBJ2-5|TRBD1|NA|TRBV15
ATSSRDRGLWTEETQY
>TRBJ2-7|NA|NA|TRBV29-1
SVEGLAREQY
>TRBJ1-1|NA|NA|TRBV19
ASTHPRISHMNTEAF
>TRBJ2-7|TRBD2|NA|TRBV4-1
ASSQDASSGGRPDYEQY
>TRBJ1-2|TRBD1|NA|TRBV7-9
ASSTPRDRGDYGYT
>TRBJ2-5|TRBD1|NA|TRBV9
ASSAGTEGVVETQY
>TRBJ2-7|NA|NA|TRBV28
ASSQQGAYEQY
>TRBJ2-5|NA|once|TRBV6-5
ASSYSVWPQY
>TRBJ2-1|NA|NA|TRBV5-1
ASSGDLRGSYNEQF
>TRBJ2-7|NA|NA|TRBV6-6
ASSLGGGGPYEQY
>TRBJ1-4|TRBD1|NA|TRBV19
ASRSSGGGEKLF
>TRBJ1-1|NA|NA|TRBV7-2
ASSLGQWNTEAF
>TRBJ2-7|NA|NA|TRBV10-2
ASSEKSYEQY
>TRBJ2-3|NA|NA|TRBV11-2
ASSLANTDTQY
>TRBJ2-3|TRBD2|NA|TRBV30
AWTPGTGGTDTQY
>TRBJ1-5|NA|NA|TRBV19
ASSTIPSQNQPQH
>TRBJ2-3|NA|once|TRBV29-1
SVVDSRDTQY
>TRBJ2-7|TRBD1|NA|TRBV11-2
ASSWGTGDYEQY
>TRBJ2-1|NA|NA|TRBV27
ASKPFGLYNEQF
>TRBJ2-1|NA|NA|TRBV5-6
ASSLDLVMDSANEQF
>TRBJ1-1|NA|NA|TRBV19
ASSTRTVNTEAF
>TRBJ2-7|NA|NA|TRBV11-3
ASSLPGNEQY
>TRBJ2-3|NA|NA|TRBV5-8
ASSLFWDTNTDTQY
>TRBJ2-1|NA|NA|TRBV5-1
ASSPDLGRWF
>TRBJ2-7|NA|NA|TRBV7-2
ASSSITPYEQY
>TRBJ2-1|NA|NA|TRBV9
ASTPKTGNEQF
>TRBJ2-3|NA|once|TRBV30
AWSVLSGRGTDTQY
>TRBJ1-5|NA|NA|TRBV7-2
ASRDSGTSGQPQH
>TRBJ2-2|NA|NA|TRBV5-1
ASSSKGGAEHGELF
>TRBJ2-1|TRBD2|NA|TRBV7-6
ASSPASGRAYNEQF
>TRBJ2-2|TRBD1|NA|TRBV7-9
ASSPRQGSTGELF
>TRBJ2-7|NA|NA|TRBV7-8
ASSFLPGLWGEQY
>TRBJ2-1|NA|NA|TRBV29-1
SLLQGNEQF
>TRBJ1-2|NA|once|TRBV7-9
ASSMTENYGYT
>TRBJ2-2|TRBD1|NA|TRBV7-6
ASSLGQGYTGELF
>TRBJ2-1|TRBD1|once|TRBV28
ASSWGQGAPSEQF
>TRBJ2-3|TRBD2|NA|TRBV27
ASSWTSGLTDTQY
>TRBJ1-5|TRBD1|NA|TRBV7-9
ASSSGTARNQPQH
>TRBJ1-5|NA|NA|TRBV5-1
ASSLAINQPQH
>TRBJ2-7|NA|NA|TRBV29-1
SVTWGRYEQY
>TRBJ2-1|NA|NA|TRBV11-2
ASRSGWDEQF
>TRBJ2-7|TRBD2|NA|TRBV27
ASSGTSGRRRSDEQY
>TRBJ2-7|NA|NA|TRBV21-1
ASRAGTYEQY
>TRBJ1-5|NA|NA|TRBV7-6
ASSADSYSNQPQH
>TRBJ2-1|TRBD2|NA|TRBV27
ASSLSSGGHTEQF
>TRBJ1-5|NA|NA|TRBV4-3
ASSQDGAQPQH
>TRBJ2-2|NA|NA|TRBV6-6
ASSYSMLGNTGELF